Below, 9 T cell receptor beta chains from the same sample are listed, as sequenced in a study of shared clonotypes between healthy human individuals. Method: immunoSEQ multiplex PCR; TCRdb's copy keeps in-frame clones and lacks some. The sample consists of some 87,000 clones, 68% of them appearing once. The material sequenced was memory CD8+ T cells sorted from blood. The subset: CD45RO+ cells pooled with CCR7-negative TemRA cells. The receptors come from a man aged 25-45 years in good health.

The chain carries TRBV30 and TRBJ2-6; the D gene is possibly TRBD1 (6 bases). V lost 5 bases and J lost 2, with 10 bases in between. The CDR3 runs 14 residues. The germline gives CDR1 GTSNPN, CDR2 SVGIG (reference sequence). CDR3 protein: CAWSTGTGANVLTF. The CDR3 DNA reads TGTGCCTGGTCCACAGGGACTGGGGCCAACGTCCTGACTTTC.

The rearrangement joins TRBV7-9 to TRBJ1-5; D uncertain. V gave up 5 bases and J gave up 2 bases, with 4 bases separating them. Germline loops: CDR1 SEHNR, CDR2 FQNEAQ (reference sequence). The CDR3 runs 12 residues. CDR3 in amino acids: CASSLGNQPQHF. The CDR3, as DNA: TGTGCCAGCAGCCTGGGCAATCAGCCCCAGCATTTT. The full variable domain, completed using reference TRBV7-9 and TRBJ1-5, is DTGVSQNPRHKITKRGQNVTFRCDPISEHNRLYWYRQTLGQGPEFLTYFQNEAQLEKSRLLSDRFSAERPKGSFSTLEIQRTEQGDSAMYLCASSLGNQPQHFGDGTRLSIL.

The chain has TRBV28 and TRBJ2-1; possible D gene TRBD2, 5 bases. V dropped 3 bases and J dropped 15 bases, with 15 bases sitting between them. This CDR3 is built from 12 residues. From germline, CDR1 is MDHEN and CDR2 SYDVKM. CDR3 amino acids: CASSFLGPGSFF. The CDR3 region has the DNA TGTGCCAGCAGTTTTTTAGGGCCGGGGTCGTTCTTC.

J is TRBJ1-5 and V is TRBV9; no reliable D call. The CDR3 is 15 residues long. Trimming removed 0 bases from V and 3 bases from J, with 10 bases in between. Germline CDR1 SGDLS, CDR2 YYNGEE. This chain's CDR3 is CASSVGAAHNQPQHF. CDR3 sequence (DNA): TGTGCCAGCAGCGTAGGGGCAGCCCACAATCAGCCCCAGCATTTT.

The rearrangement links TRBV28 to TRBJ1-5, with 8 bases identical to TRBD1. The germline gives CDR1 MDHEN, CDR2 SYDVKM. CDR3 length: 14 amino acids. Unmatched junction bases numbered 6, after V lost 6 bases and J lost 5 bases. The CDR3 sequence is CASRPGQAYQPQHF. CDR3 nucleotide sequence: TGTGCCAGCAGGCCGGGACAGGCTTATCAGCCCCAGCATTTT.

V usage is TRBV10-3 and J usage is TRBJ2-3; 10 positions agree with TRBD2. This CDR3 spans 15 amino acids. V dropped 4 bases and J dropped 1; count of bases not matched to a gene: 2. Germline CDR1 and CDR2: ENHRY and SYGVKD. CDR3 sequence (DNA): TGTGCCATCAGTGGGGGACTAGCGCGCACAGATACGCAGTATTTT. As protein: CAISGGLARTDTQYF.

CDR3 loop: CATSRDGAGGPNEQFF. The CDR3 DNA is TGTGCCACCAGCAGAGACGGAGCGGGAGGGCCCAATGAGCAGTTCTTC. The chain couples TRBV15 to TRBJ2-1; 10 positions match TRBD2. This CDR3 has 16 amino acids. The V and J ends lost 0 bases and 6 bases, in that order; junction bases with no gene match: 5. CDR1 is LNHNV and CDR2 is YYDKDF in the germline V gene (reference sequence).

This clone occurred a few times. The V and J genes are TRBV27 and TRBJ2-1, with TRBD2 matching 7 bases. V lost 2 bases, J lost 8 bases, and 9 bases stayed unmatched. CDR1 is MNHEY and CDR2 is SMNVEV in the germline V gene (reference sequence). CDR3 size: 15 residues. CDR3 in DNA: TGTGCCAGCAGTTTAGGTGTCACGGGGGGTGATGAGCAGTTCTTC. Protein: CASSLGVTGGDEQFF.

V gene TRBV6-9 combines with J gene TRBJ2-7; 7 bases line up with TRBD1. Trimming cost V 7 bases and J 0 bases; bases outside gene matches: 0. The CDR3 is 12 residues long. Germline CDR1 reads MNHGY; CDR2 reads SVAAGI. The CDR3 protein is CASKGASYEQYF. The CDR3 coding sequence is TGTGCCAGCAAGGGGGCCTCCTACGAGCAGTACTTC.